The sample holds many counts of the clone carrying this TCR beta chain. One junction end does not reproduce the germline sequence, and a read error may be involved. Unique molecular identifiers were attached to individual cDNA molecules within the library. TCRdb fed the RACE reads into MiXCR, producing one record per CDR3 protein. The sample has fewer than 100,000 distinct CDR3 sequences; approximately 10% are singletons. The source of the sample is a study of human T cells and chemical hapten exposure. Study information: Alopecia areata, totalis or universalis affected patients who were mostly female.

The time point was: patch test 1, 2 weeks after DPC sensitization. The treatment here: therapeutic diphenylcyclopropenone sensitization with weekly scalp DPC. The CDR3 contains 14 residues. The germline V gene encodes CDR1 SSHAT and CDR2 FNYEAQ (reference sequence). This sequence was found in a woman aged 60-75 years with alopecia areata. Some clones in this sample may be carry-over from other donors' samples. V usage is TRBV7-7 and J usage is TRBJ2-5, with D possibly matching TRBD1 (5 bases). The sample in question was whole blood, obtained in connection with sensitization to the hapten diphenylcyclopropenone (DPC). CDR3 in DNA: TGTGCTAGCACAGCCGGAAGGGGACAAGAGACCCAGTACTTC. This codes for CASTAGRGQETQYF.